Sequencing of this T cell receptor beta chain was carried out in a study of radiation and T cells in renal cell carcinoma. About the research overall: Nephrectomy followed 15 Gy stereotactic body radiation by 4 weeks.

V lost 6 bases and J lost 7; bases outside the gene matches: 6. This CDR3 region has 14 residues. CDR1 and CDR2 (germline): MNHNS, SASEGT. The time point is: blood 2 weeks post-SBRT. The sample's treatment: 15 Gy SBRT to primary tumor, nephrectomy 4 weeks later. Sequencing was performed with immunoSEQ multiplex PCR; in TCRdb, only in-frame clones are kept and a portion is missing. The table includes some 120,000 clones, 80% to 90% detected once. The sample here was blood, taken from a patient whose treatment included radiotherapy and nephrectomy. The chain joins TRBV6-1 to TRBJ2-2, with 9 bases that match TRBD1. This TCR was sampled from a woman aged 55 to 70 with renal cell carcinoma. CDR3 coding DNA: TGTGCCAGCAGGGACAGGGGTTATGGCGGGGAGCTGTTTTTT. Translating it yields CASRDRGYGGELFF.